This entry is about one TCR beta chain. Its antigen remains unidentified. These data originate in a study of CD8+ T cells in alopecia areata. The sample's treatment: oral pan-JAK inhibitor, 5-10 mg twice daily. Whole-study results and caveats: Mouse data revealed clearer TCR sharing than patient data did, a gap possibly tied to HLA.

V gave up 1 base and J gave up 2 bases, with 8 bases separating them. Per the germline V gene, CDR1 is SQVTM and CDR2 is ANQGSEA. The CDR3 has 13 amino acids. Extracted RNA was reverse transcribed, and the resulting cDNA served as sequencing template. The assay was immunoSEQ multiplex PCR, and TCRdb's table has in-frame clones only and misses some. Of under 150,000 clones listed, 53% are singletons. The sample consisted of CD4+ T cells sorted from blood, taken at week 4, from a patient treated with tofacitinib. V and J are TRBV29-1 and TRBJ1-1; D may be TRBD1 (6 bases). The TCR sequence derives from a human donor with alopecia areata. For the CDR3, the DNA is TGCAGCGTTGAAGGGACAGCCAACACTGAAGCTTTCTTT. It specifies CSVEGTANTEAFF.